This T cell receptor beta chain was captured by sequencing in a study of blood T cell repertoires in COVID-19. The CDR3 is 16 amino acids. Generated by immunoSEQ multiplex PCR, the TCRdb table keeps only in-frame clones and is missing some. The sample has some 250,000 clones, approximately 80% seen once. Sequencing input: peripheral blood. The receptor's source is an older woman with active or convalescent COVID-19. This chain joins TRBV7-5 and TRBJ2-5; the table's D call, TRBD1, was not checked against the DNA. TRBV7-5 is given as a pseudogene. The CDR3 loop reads CARSTHPRDRRKTQYF. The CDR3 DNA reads TGTGCCAGAAGCACTCATCCCCGGGACAGGAGAAAGACCCAGTACTTC.